These 20 T cell receptor beta chains came from one sample sequenced in a study of cytomegalovirus exposure and HLA in healthy donors. In the PCR, 60 Vbeta and 13 Jbeta primers were used. Repertoires were generated with immunoSEQ multiplex PCR, while TCRdb's copy carries only in-frame clones and drops some. The data show about 180,000 clones, 76% seen once. Sequenced sample: PBMCs. The receptors shown here come from a man younger than 30 in good health and CMV-seronegative.

This rearrangement joins TRBV5-8 to TRBJ2-5; TRBD1 matches 7 bases. Germline CDR1 is SGHTS and CDR2 is YDEGEE. This CDR3 is 12 amino acids long. The junction had 4 bases not matched to a gene; V was cut back by 5 bases and J by 6 bases. The CDR3 reads CASSRDSKTQYF. The CDR3 region has the DNA TGTGCCAGCAGTAGGGACAGCAAGACCCAGTACTTC.

This clone was observed a handful of times. V gene TRBV6-1 combines with J gene TRBJ2-7; 9 positions match TRBD2. Per the germline V gene, CDR1 is MNHNS and CDR2 is SASEGT. J gave up 4 bases and V 1 base, and 8 bases lay outside the gene matches. The CDR3 runs 16 residues. CDR3 residues: CASSEGGGAAAYEQYF. The CDR3 DNA reads as TGTGCCAGCAGTGAAGGCGGGGGGGCGGCGGCGTACGAGCAGTACTTC.

The chain uses TRBV15 and TRBJ2-7; D remains unclear. The CDR3 totals 14 residues. Germline V gene data show CDR1 as LNHNV and CDR2 as YYDKDF (reference sequence). V lost 3 bases and J 3 bases, leaving 12 bases between the germline ends. The CDR3 DNA follows: TGTGCCACCAGCAGCCGCGGCCAGAACTACGAGCAGTACTTC. Its translation: CATSSRGQNYEQYF. The full variable domain, in which reference TRBV15 and TRBJ2-7 provide the parts outside the CDR3, is DAMVIQNPRYQVTQFGKPVTLSCSQTLNHNVMYWYQQKSSQAPKLLFHYYDKDFNNEADTPDNFQSRRPNTSFCFLDIRSPGLGDTAMYLCATSSRGQNYEQYFGPGTRLTVT.

Only one count was recorded for this clone. V gene TRBV5-1 combines with J gene TRBJ1-4, with TRBD1 matching over 9 bases. Trimming removed 4 bases from V and 7 bases from J; junction bases left unmatched: 5. The germline V gene has CDR1 SGHRS and CDR2 YFSETQ. The CDR3 totals 14 residues. CDR3 protein: CASSTGQGAEKLFF. The CDR3 bases are TGCGCCAGCAGCACGGGACAGGGCGCTGAAAAACTGTTTTTT.

The genes are TRBV9 and TRBJ2-2, with TRBD1 matching over 8 bases. The CDR3 has 17 amino acids. The junction had 7 bases not matched to a gene; V was cut back by 0 bases and J by 3 bases. Germline V gene lookup returns CDR1 SGDLS and CDR2 YYNGEE. CDR3 bases: TGTGCCAGCAGCGTAGGGGGACAGGCAGGGTACACCGGGGAGCTGTTTTTT. It is translated as CASSVGGQAGYTGELFF. The complete variable domain, with remaining parts taken from reference TRBV9 and TRBJ2-2, reads DSGVTQTPKHLITATGQRVTLRCSPRSGDLSVYWYQQSLDQGLQFLIQYYNGEERAKGNILERFSAQQFPDLHSELNLSSLELGDSALYFCASSVGGQAGYTGELFFGEGSRLTVL.

In this sample, this clone turned up a few times. CDR3: CATSEDRLAYEQYF. DNA for the CDR3: TGTGCCACCAGCGAGGACAGGCTAGCCTACGAGCAGTACTTC. The gene calls are TRBV15 and TRBJ2-7, with TRBD1 identical over 7 bases. V trimming: 5 bases; J trimming: 2 bases; junction bases outside the gene matches: 6. Germline V gene lookup returns CDR1 LNHNV and CDR2 YYDKDF (reference sequence). CDR3 size: 14 residues.

The chain has TRBV19 and TRBJ1-6; 8 nucleotides match TRBD1. The length of the CDR3 is 13 residues. V dropped 7 bases and J dropped 13; count of bases not matched to a gene: 9. The germline V gene encodes CDR1 LNHDA and CDR2 SQIVND (reference sequence). The chain's CDR3 is CASTPDRGQPLHF. CDR3 bases: TGTGCCAGTACCCCCGACAGGGGACAGCCCCTCCACTTT.

This clone was counted a single time. The chain recombines TRBV4-2 with TRBJ2-5; 9 nucleotides match TRBD2. J lost 4 bases, V lost 6 bases, and 15 bases had no gene match. Germline V gene lookup returns CDR1 LGHNA and CDR2 YNFKEQ. The CDR3 has 17 residues. This CDR3 reads CASRERGLAGAGETQYF. The CDR3 nucleotides are TGTGCCAGCAGAGAGAGGGGTTTAGCGGGGGCGGGAGAGACCCAGTACTTC.

V usage is TRBV2 and J usage is TRBJ2-7, with TRBD2 matching over 8 bases. In germline, CDR1 is SNHLY, CDR2 FYNNEI. V gave up 0 bases and J gave up 3 bases; unmatched junction bases: 13. The length of the CDR3 is 18 residues. In DNA form, the CDR3 reads TGTGCCAGCAGTGAAGCGCCTAGCCGGGGGGGGGTCGTCTACGAGCAGTACTTC. Translated: CASSEAPSRGGVVYEQYF. Together with reference TRBV2 and TRBJ2-7, the CDR3 gives the full variable domain: EPEVTQTPSHQVTQMGQEVILRCVPISNHLYFYWYRQILGQKVEFLVSFYNNEISEKSEIFDDQFSVERPDGSNFTLKIRSTKLEDSAMYFCASSEAPSRGGVVYEQYFGPGTRLTVT.

The V call is TRBV9, the J call TRBJ1-5; no definite D call. Germline-derived CDR1 and CDR2 are SGDLS and YYNGEE. The CDR3 has 12 amino acids. The ends were cut back, 7 bases at V and 6 bases at J, with 11 bases in the middle. This chain's CDR3 is CASGTTGQPQHF. CDR3 nucleotide sequence: TGTGCCAGCGGCACGACGGGTCAGCCCCAGCATTTT.

CDR3: CSGELNTEAFF. CDR3 DNA: TGCAGTGGTGAGCTGAACACTGAAGCTTTCTTT. The chain employs TRBV20-1 and TRBJ1-1; D not certain. This CDR3 is 11 amino acids long. V lost 7 bases to trimming and J lost 0 bases, with 6 bases between them. Germline V gene sequence: CDR1 DFQATT, CDR2 SNEGSKA (reference sequence).

As DNA, the CDR3 is TGTGCCAGCAGTTCCCGCGTGCCGTGGACAGATCAGCCCCAGCATTTT. Amino acids: CASSSRVPWTDQPQHF. The V call is TRBV28, the J call TRBJ1-5, with D perhaps matching TRBD1 (6 bases). Trimming stripped 4 bases from V and 5 bases from J, with 18 bases between. There are 16 residues in the CDR3. Germline CDR1 and CDR2: MDHEN and SYDVKM.

A single count supports this clone. The sample contains more than one DNA sequence encoding this CDR3. The chain combines TRBV6-5 with TRBJ1-4; D uncertain. CDR1 is MNHEY, CDR2 SVGAGI, per germline. V gave up 6 bases and J gave up 2 bases, with 10 bases separating them. The CDR3 runs 14 residues. CDR3 sequence: CASRRGWTNEKLFF. The CDR3 DNA follows: TGTGCCAGCAGGCGAGGGTGGACTAATGAAAAACTGTTTTTT.

This chain links TRBV6-5 with TRBJ2-5, with TRBD1 matching 7 bases. The trim removed 6 bases at V and 7 bases at J, leaving 14 bases unmatched. Germline V lookup: CDR1 MNHEY, CDR2 SVGAGI. This CDR3 is built from 15 residues. This CDR3 is CASRPRQGVWGTQYF. As DNA, the CDR3 is TGTGCCAGCAGGCCCCGACAGGGTGTATGGGGGACCCAGTACTTC.

This clone was detected only a few times. This sequence joins TRBV7-6 and TRBJ1-4; the match to TRBD1 covers 9 bases. Germline assignment: CDR1 SGHVS and CDR2 FNYEAQ. J was trimmed by 7 bases and V by 1 base; bases with no gene match: 4. The CDR3 extends over 15 amino acids. CDR3 region: CASSLDTGGVEKLFF. The CDR3 region has the DNA TGTGCCAGCAGCTTAGACACAGGGGGCGTTGAAAAACTGTTTTTT. The variable domain in full, with the rest retrieved from reference TRBV7-6 and TRBJ1-4, is GAGVSQSPRYKVTKRGQDVALRCDPISGHVSLYWYRQALGQGPEFLTYFNYEAQQDKSGLPNDRFSAERPEGSISTLTIQRTEQRDSAMYRCASSLDTGGVEKLFFGSGTQLSVL.

A few counts support this clone. The gene calls are TRBV9 and TRBJ2-5, with a tentative D call TRBD1 (6 bases). Per the germline V gene, CDR1 is SGDLS and CDR2 is YYNGEE. The CDR3 covers 15 residues. With 4 bases removed from V and 1 base from J, the gap between germline ends came to 14 bases. The CDR3 loop is CASSSRDRTQETQYF. In DNA form, the CDR3 reads TGTGCCAGCAGCTCCCGAGACAGGACCCAAGAGACCCAGTACTTC.

V and J are TRBV9 and TRBJ2-1, with 8 positions matching TRBD2. This CDR3 comprises 15 residues. Trimming at V came to 0 bases and at J to 7 bases, leaving 6 bases not matched to a gene. Germline-derived CDR1 and CDR2 are SGDLS and YYNGEE. CDR3 coding DNA: TGTGCCAGCAGCGTAGCGGGGGGGGCTTGGAATGAGCAGTTCTTC. This gives the protein CASSVAGGAWNEQFF.

The J gene is TRBJ1-5, the V gene TRBV27, with 9 bases lining up with TRBD1. The J segment lost 0 bases and the V segment lost 4 bases, leaving 4 bases of the junction unmatched. This CDR3 region has 16 residues. CDR1 is MNHEY, CDR2 SMNVEV, per germline (reference sequence). CDR3 region: CASSSWTGDSNQPQHF. The DNA of the CDR3 is TGTGCCAGCAGTTCCTGGACAGGGGATAGCAATCAGCCCCAGCATTTT.

V usage is TRBV9 and J usage is TRBJ2-2; 8 nucleotides agree with TRBD1. Germline CDR1 and CDR2: SGDLS and YYNGEE. Trimming removed 2 bases from V and 2 bases from J; junction bases left unmatched: 11. This CDR3 has 18 residues. CDR3 loop: CASSVSPGTGPNTGELFF. CDR3 DNA sequence: TGTGCCAGCAGCGTCAGTCCCGGGACAGGCCCAAACACCGGGGAGCTGTTTTTT.

The genes are TRBV4-2 and TRBJ2-5; TRBD2 matches 15 bases. The germline V gene encodes CDR1 LGHNA and CDR2 YNFKEQ. V lost 4 bases and J lost 1; bases outside the gene matches: 10. The length of the CDR3 is 19 residues. This CDR3 reads CASSRVNPGLAGGQETQYF. In DNA form, the CDR3 reads TGTGCCAGCAGCCGCGTCAATCCGGGACTAGCGGGGGGCCAAGAGACCCAGTACTTC.